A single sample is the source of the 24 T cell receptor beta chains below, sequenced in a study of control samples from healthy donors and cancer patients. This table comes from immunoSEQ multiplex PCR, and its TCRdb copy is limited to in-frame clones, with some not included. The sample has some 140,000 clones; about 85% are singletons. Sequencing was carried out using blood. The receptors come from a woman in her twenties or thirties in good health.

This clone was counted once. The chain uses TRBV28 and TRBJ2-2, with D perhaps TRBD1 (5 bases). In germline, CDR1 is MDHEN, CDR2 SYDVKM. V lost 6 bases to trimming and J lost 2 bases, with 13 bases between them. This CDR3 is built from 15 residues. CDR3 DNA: TGTGCCAGCAGCCCCCCCGGACAAAACACCGGGGAGCTGTTTTTT. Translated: CASSPPGQNTGELFF. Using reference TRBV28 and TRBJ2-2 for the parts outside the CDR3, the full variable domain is DVKVTQSSRYLVKRTGEKVFLECVQDMDHENMFWYRQDPGLGLRLIYFSYDVKMKEKGDIPEGYSVSREKKERFSLILESASTNQTSMYLCASSPPGQNTGELFFGEGSRLTVL.

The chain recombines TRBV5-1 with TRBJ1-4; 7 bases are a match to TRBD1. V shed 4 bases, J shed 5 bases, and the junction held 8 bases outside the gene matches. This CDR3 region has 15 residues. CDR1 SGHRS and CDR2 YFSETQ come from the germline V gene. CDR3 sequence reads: CASSRLTGVNEKLFF. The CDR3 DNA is TGCGCCAGCAGCCGCCTAACAGGGGTCAATGAAAAACTGTTTTTT.

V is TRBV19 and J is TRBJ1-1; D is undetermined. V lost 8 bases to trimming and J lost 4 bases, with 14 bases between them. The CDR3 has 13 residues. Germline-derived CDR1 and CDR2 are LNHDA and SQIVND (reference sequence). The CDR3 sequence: CASFPGSGTEAFF. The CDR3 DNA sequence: TGTGCCAGTTTTCCCGGTTCCGGCACTGAAGCTTTCTTT. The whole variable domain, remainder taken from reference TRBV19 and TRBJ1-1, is DGGITQSPKYLFRKEGQNVTLSCEQNLNHDAMYWYRQDPGQGLRLIYYSQIVNDFQKGDIAEGYSVSREKKESFPLTVTSAQKNPTAFYLCASFPGSGTEAFFGQGTRLTVV.

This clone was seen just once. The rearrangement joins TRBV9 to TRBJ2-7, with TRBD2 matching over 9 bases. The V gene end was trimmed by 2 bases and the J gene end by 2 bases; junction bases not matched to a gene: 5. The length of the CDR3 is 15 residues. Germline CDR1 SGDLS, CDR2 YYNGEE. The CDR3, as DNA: TGTGCCAGCAGCGTTAGCGGGAGCCCCCCCTACGAGCAGTACTTC. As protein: CASSVSGSPPYEQYF.

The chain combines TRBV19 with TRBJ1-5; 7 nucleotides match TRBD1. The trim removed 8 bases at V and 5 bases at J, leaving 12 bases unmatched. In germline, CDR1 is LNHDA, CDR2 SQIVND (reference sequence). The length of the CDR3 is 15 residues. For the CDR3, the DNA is TGTGCCAGTCGGAACCAGGGGGGTACTTATCAGCCCCAGCATTTT. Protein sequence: CASRNQGGTYQPQHF.

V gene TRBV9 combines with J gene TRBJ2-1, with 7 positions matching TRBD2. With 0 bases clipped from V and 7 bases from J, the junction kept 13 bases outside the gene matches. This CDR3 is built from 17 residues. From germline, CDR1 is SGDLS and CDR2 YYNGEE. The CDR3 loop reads CASSVAMGEGLINEQFF. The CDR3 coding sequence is TGTGCCAGCAGCGTAGCTATGGGGGAGGGCCTTATAAATGAGCAGTTCTTC.

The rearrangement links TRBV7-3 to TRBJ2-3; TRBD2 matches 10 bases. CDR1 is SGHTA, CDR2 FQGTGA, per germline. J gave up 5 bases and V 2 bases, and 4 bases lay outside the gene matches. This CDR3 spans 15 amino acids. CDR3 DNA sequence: TGTGCCAGCAGCTTATTAGCGGGAGGTGTAGATACGCAGTATTTT. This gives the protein CASSLLAGGVDTQYF. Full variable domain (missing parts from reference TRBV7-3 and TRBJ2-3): GAGVSQTPSNKVTEKGKYVELRCDPISGHTALYWYRQSLGQGPEFLIYFQGTGAADDSGLPNDRFFAVRPEGSVSTLKIQRTERGDSAVYLCASSLLAGGVDTQYFGPGTRLTVL.

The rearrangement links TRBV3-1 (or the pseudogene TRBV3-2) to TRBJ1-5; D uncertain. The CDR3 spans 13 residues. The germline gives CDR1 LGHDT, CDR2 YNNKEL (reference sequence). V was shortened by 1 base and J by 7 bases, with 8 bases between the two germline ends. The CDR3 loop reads CASSQGLGQPQHF. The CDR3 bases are TGTGCCAGCAGCCAAGGGTTAGGGCAGCCCCAGCATTTT.

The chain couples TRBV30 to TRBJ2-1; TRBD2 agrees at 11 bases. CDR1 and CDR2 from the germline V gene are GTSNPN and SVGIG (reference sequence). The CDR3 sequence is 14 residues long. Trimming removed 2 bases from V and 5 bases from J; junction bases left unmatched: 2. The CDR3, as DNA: TGTGCCTGGAGTCCGGGACTAGCGGACAATGAGCAGTTCTTC. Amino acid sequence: CAWSPGLADNEQFF.

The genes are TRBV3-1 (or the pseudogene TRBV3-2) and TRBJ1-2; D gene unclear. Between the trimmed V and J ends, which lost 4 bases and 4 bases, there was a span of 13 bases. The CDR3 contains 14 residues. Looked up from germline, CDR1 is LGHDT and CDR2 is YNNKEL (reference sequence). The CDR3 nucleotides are TGTGCCAGCAGCCTGGGTGGGAAGACCTATGGCTACACCTTC. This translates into CASSLGGKTYGYTF.

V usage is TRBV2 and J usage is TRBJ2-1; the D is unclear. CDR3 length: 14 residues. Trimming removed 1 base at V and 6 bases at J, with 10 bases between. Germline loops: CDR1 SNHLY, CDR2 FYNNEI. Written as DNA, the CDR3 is TGTGCCAGCAGTGAAGGGGAAGGGCTCAATGAGCAGTTCTTC. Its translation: CASSEGEGLNEQFF.

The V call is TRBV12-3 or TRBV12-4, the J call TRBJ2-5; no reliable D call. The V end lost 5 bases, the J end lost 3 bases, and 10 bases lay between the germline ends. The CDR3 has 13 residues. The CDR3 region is CASSNQLKETQYF. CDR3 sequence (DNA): TGTGCCAGCAGTAACCAGCTTAAAGAGACCCAGTACTTC.

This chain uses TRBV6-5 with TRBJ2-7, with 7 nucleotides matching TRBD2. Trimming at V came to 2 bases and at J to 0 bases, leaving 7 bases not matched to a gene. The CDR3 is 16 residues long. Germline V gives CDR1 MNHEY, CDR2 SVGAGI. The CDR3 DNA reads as TGTGCCAGCAGTTACCAGGGCGGGAGCTTCTCCTACGAGCAGTACTTC. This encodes CASSYQGGSFSYEQYF.

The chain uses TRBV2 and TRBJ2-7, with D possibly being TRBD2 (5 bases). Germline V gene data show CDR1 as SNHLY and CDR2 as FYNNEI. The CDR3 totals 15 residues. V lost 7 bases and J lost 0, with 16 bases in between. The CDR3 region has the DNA TGTGCCAGCAAGCGGAAACAGCCGAGCTCCTACGAGCAGTACTTC. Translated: CASKRKQPSSYEQYF.

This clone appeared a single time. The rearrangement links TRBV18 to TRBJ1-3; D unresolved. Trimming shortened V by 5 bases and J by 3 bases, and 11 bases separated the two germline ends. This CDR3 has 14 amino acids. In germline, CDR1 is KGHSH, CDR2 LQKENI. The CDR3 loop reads CASSKEDFGNTIYF. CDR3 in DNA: TGTGCCAGCTCAAAAGAAGACTTTGGAAACACCATATATTTT.

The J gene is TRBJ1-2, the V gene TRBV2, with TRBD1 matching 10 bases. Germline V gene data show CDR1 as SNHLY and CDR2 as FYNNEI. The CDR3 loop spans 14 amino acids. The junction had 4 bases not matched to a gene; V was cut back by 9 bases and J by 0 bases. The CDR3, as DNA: TGTGCCAGGGGGGACAGGGGAGCTAACTATGGCTACACCTTC. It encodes CARGDRGANYGYTF.

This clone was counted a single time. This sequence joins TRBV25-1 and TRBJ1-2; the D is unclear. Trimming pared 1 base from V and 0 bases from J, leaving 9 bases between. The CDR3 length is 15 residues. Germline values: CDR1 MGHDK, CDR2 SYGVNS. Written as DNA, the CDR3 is TGTGCCAGCAGTGAATTTGACCGAACTAACTATGGCTACACCTTC. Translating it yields CASSEFDRTNYGYTF.

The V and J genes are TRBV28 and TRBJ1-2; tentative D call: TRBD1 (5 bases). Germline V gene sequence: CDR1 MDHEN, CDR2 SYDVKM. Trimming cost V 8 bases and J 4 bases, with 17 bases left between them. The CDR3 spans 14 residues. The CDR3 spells CASYQPPRGYGYTF. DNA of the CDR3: TGTGCCAGCTATCAACCCCCGAGGGGCTATGGCTACACCTTC.

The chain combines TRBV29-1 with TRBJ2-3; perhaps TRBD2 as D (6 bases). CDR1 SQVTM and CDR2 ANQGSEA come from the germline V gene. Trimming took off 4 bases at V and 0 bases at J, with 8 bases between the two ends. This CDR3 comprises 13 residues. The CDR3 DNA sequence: TGCAGCGTTGGGGCGGGAAGCACAGATACGCAGTATTTT. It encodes CSVGAGSTDTQYF.

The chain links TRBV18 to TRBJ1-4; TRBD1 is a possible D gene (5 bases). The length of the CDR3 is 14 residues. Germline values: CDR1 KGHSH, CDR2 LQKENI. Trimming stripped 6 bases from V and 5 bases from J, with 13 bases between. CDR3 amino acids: CASSSTGTNEKLFF. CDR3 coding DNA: TGTGCCAGCTCTTCAACCGGGACGAATGAAAAACTGTTTTTT.

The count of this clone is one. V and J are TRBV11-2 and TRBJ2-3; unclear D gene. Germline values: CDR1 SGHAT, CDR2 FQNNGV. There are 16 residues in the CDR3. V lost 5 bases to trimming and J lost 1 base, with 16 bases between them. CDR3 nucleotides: TGTGCCAGCAGCCCAGGTTCGTGGAGTCGCACAGATACGCAGTATTTT. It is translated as CASSPGSWSRTDTQYF.

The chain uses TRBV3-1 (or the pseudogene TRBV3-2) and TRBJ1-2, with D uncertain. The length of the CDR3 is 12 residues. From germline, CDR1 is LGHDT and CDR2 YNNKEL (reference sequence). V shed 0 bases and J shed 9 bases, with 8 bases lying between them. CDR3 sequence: CASSQDYRRYTF. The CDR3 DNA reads TGTGCCAGCAGCCAAGATTATCGCCGCTACACCTTC.

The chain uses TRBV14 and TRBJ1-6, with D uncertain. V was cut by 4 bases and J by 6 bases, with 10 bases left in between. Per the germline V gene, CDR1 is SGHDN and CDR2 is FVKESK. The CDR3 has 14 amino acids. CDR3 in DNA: TGTGCCAGCAGCCCAGGACGGTTTAATTCACCCCTCCACTTT. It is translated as CASSPGRFNSPLHF.

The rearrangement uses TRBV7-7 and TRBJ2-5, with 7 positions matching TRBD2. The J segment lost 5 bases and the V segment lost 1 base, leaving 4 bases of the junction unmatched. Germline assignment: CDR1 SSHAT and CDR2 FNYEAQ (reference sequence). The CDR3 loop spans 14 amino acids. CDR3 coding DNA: TGTGCCAGCAGCTTAGGGGGGGGTTGGGAGACCCAGTACTTC. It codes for CASSLGGGWETQYF.